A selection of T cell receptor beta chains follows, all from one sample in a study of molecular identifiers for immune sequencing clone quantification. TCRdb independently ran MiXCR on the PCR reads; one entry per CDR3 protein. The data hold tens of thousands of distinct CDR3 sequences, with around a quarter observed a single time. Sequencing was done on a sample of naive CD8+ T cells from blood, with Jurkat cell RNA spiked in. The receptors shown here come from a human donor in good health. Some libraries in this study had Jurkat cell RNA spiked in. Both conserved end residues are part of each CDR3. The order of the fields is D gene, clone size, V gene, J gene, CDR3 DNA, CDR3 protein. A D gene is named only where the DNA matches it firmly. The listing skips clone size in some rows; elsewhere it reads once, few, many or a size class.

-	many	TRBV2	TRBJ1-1	TGTGCCAGCAGTGAAATGGATTTCTCTGAAGCTTTCTTT	CASSEMDFSEAFF
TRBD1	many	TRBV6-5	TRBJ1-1	TGTGCCAGCAGCCCGGGACAGCCTCTTTCAACGAACACTGAAGCTTTCTTT	CASSPGQPLSTNTEAFF
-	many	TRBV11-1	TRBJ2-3	TGTGCCAGCAGTAAAGTAGCGGAAGTGGGAGATACGCAGTATTTT	CASSKVAEVGDTQYF
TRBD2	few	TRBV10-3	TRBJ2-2	TGTGCCATCAGTGACCCGGAGGGACTAGCGGGGGGGCGAGGCACCGGGGAGCTGTTTTTT	CAISDPEGLAGGRGTGELFF
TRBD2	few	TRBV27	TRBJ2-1	TGTGCCAGCACGTTTGGGCTAGCGGGAGTCAATGAGCAGTTCTTC	CASTFGLAGVNEQFF
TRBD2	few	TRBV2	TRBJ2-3	TGTGCCAGCAGAGTTAGCGGGGGGGCGGCAGATACGCAGTATTTT	CASRVSGGAADTQYF
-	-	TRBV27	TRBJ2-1	TGTGCCAGCAGCGGGGACTGGACTAACAATGAGCAGTTCTTC	CASSGDWTNNEQFF
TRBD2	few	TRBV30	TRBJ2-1	TGTGCCTGGAGTCCCGACCAACTAGCGGGAGGGCATGAGCAGTTCTTC	CAWSPDQLAGGHEQFF
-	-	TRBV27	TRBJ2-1	TGTGCCAGCAGTTTAGGATCGGGAGTAAATCTGAATGAGCAGTTCTTC	CASSLGSGVNLNEQFF
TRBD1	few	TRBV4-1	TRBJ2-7	TGCGCCAGCAGCCAATCGACAGGGGCAGCCTACGAGCAGTACTTC	CASSQSTGAAYEQYF
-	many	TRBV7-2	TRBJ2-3	TGTGCCAGCAGCCCGTACGTTCAGGAGTACACAGATACGCAGTATTTT	CASSPYVQEYTDTQYF
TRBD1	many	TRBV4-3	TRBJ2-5	TGCGCCAGCAGCCACGAGTTTGACAGGGGGCTTGCAGAGACCCAGTACTTC	CASSHEFDRGLAETQYF
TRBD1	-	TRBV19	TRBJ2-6	TGTACCAGTAACACACTTCCCGGGACAGGGTTTGGGGCCAACGTCCTGACTTTC	CTSNTLPGTGFGANVLTF
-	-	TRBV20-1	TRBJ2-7	TGCAGTGGGCTGGGGGCCACCTACGAGCAGTACTTC	CSGLGATYEQYF
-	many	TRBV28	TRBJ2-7	TGTGCCAGCAGTTCCCGACTCCGACCCTACGAGCAGTACTTC	CASSSRLRPYEQYF
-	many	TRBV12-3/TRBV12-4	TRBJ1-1	TGTGCCAGCAGTTCATTAGGGGTTGAAGCTTTCTTT	CASSSLGVEAFF
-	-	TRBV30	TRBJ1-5	TGTGCCTGGAGTGTACATAGCAATCAGCCCCAGCATTTT	CAWSVHSNQPQHF
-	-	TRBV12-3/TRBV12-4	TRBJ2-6	TGTGCCAGCAGTTTCCCCGGGGCCAACGTCCTGACTTTC	CASSFPGANVLTF
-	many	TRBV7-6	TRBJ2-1	TGTGCCAGCAGCCCCAACAGGGTTGGTTTAAATGAGCAGTTCTTC	CASSPNRVGLNEQFF
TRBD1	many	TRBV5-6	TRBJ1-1	TGTGCCAGCAGCTACGGACAGGGGGCGTTGAACACTGAAGCTTTCTTT	CASSYGQGALNTEAFF
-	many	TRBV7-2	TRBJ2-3	TGTGCCAGCAGCTGGGACTCCCCAGATACGCAGTATTTT	CASSWDSPDTQYF
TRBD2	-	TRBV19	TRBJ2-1	TGTGCCAGTAGTAACCGGGACTACGAACCTTACAATGAGCAGTTCTTC	CASSNRDYEPYNEQFF
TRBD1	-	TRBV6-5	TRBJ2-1	TGTGCCAGCAGTTCGGCCACAGGGGGTGGCAATGAGCAGTTCTTC	CASSSATGGGNEQFF
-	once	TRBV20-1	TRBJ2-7	TGCAGGTGGGCTGGGGAGAGGAGCTCCTACGAGCAGTACTTC	CRWAGERSSYEQYF
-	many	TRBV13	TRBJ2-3	TGTGCCAGCAGCTTAATGGTGGAGGCGGGGTCCCAAGATACGCAGTATTTT	CASSLMVEAGSQDTQYF
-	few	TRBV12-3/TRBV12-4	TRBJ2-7	TGTGCCAGCAGGGAAGATGGAGGGTGGTACGAGCAGTACTTC	CASREDGGWYEQYF
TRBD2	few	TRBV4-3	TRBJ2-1	TGCGCCAGCAGCCCAAGTGAGCGGGATGGATGTGATGAGCAGTTCTTC	CASSPSERDGCDEQFF
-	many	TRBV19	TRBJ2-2	TGTGCCAGTAGTAGGGACGGTAACACCGGGGAGCTGTTTTTT	CASSRDGNTGELFF
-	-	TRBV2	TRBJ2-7	TGTGCCAGCAGTGATTGGCCAGGGCCCTACGAGCAGTACTTC	CASSDWPGPYEQYF
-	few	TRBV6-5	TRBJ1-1	TGTGCCAGCAGTTACTCTATAGGTCCGAAAACTGAAGCTTTCTTT	CASSYSIGPKTEAFF
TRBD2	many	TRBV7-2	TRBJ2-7	TGTGCCAGCAGCTTTACTAGCGGGGAGTACGAGCAGTACTTC	CASSFTSGEYEQYF
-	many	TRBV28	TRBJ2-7	TGTGCCAGCAGTTTGAGTTTGGAACTAGGGAACTCCTACGAGCAGTACTTC	CASSLSLELGNSYEQYF
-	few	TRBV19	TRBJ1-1	TGTGCCAGTACCTCGGGAGGGGCCTTTGAAGCTTTCTTT	CASTSGGAFEAFF
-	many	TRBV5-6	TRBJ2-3	TGTGCCAGCAGCTTGTTACAGGGTAACCCAGATACGCAGTATTTT	CASSLLQGNPDTQYF
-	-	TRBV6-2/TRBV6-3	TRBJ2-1	TGTGCCAGCAGTTACGTTGGGAGCTCCTACAATGAGCAGTTCTTC	CASSYVGSSYNEQFF
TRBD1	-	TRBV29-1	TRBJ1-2	TGCAGCGTTGAGGGAGGGACAGGCGGCGGCTATGGCTACACCTTC	CSVEGGTGGGYGYTF
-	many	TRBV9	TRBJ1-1	TGTGCCAGCAGGCCGGGGACGGCTAACACTGAAGCTTTCTTT	CASRPGTANTEAFF
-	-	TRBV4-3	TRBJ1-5	TGCGCCAGCAGCCAAGACGCCGGTCAGCCCCAGCATTTT	CASSQDAGQPQHF
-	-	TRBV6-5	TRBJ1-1	TGTGCCAGCGTCAGGGAGTCGAACACTGAAGCTTTCTTT	CASVRESNTEAFF
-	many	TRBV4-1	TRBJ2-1	TGCGCCAGCAGCCAAGAGAGATGGGGGCGGTATGAGCAGTTCTTC	CASSQERWGRYEQFF
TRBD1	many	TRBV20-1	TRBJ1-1	TGCAGTGCCTGGACAGGGGGGACTGAAGCTTTCTTT	CSAWTGGTEAFF
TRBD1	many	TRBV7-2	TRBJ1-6	TGTGCCAGCAGCTTGTTAACAGGGGGAGTCTCCTATAATTCACCCCTCCACTTT	CASSLLTGGVSYNSPLHF
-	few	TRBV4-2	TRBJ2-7	TGTGCCAGCAGCCGAAATCAGGCTAGCTCCTACGAGCAGTACTTC	CASSRNQASSYEQYF
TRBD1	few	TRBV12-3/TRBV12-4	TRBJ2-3	TGTGCCAGCAGGGGGACAGGCTCTAGCACAGATACGCAGTATTTT	CASRGTGSSTDTQYF
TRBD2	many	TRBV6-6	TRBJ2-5	TGTGCCAGCAGTATCTTAGCGGGACTCCAAGAGACCCAGTACTTC	CASSILAGLQETQYF
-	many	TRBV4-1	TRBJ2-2	TGCGCCAGCAGCCCTCTCGGGCCCCAGATCGGGGAGCTGTTTTTT	CASSPLGPQIGELFF